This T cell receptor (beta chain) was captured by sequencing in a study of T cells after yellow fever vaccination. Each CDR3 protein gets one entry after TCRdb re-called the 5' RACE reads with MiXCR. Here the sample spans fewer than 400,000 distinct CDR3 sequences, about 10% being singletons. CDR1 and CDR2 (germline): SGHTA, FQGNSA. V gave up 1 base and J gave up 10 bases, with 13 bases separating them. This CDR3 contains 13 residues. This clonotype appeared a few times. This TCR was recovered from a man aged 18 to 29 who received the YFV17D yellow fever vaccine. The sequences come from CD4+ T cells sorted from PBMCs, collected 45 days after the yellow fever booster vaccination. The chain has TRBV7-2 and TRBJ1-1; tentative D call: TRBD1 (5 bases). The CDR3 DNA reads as TGTGCCAGCAGCTTAGATGAGGGGACCCCAGCTTTCTTT. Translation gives CASSLDEGTPAFF.